This T cell receptor beta chain was identified in a study of CD8+CD57+ T cells in acquired aplastic anemia. Study summary: DNA recovered from sorted CD4+ and CD8+ cells had a mean of about 3.5 ug. Findings and limits, study-wide: Around 27 was the count of CD8+ CDR3 sequences that patients shared with controls.

TCR beta VDJ combinations and CDR3 sequences were profiled from genomic DNA. TCRdb called the reads again in MiXCR, with one record for every CDR3 protein. The sample carries under 200,000 distinct CDR3 sequences, less than 60% recorded once. All patients picked for sequencing had shown, by flow cytometry, an expansion of CD8+CD57+ cells. The study sampled blood from patients who had received no therapy. V lost 0 bases and J lost 4; bases outside the gene matches: 10. The CDR3 has 16 amino acids. Germline-derived CDR1 and CDR2 are DFQATT and SNEGSKA (reference sequence). A word on this clonotype: The antigen is not known.

The sequence was collected from a human donor with aplastic anemia. This chain connects TRBV20-1 to TRBJ2-7, with 9 bases identical to TRBD1. The sample comprised sorted CD4+, CD8+, or CD8+CD57+ T cells (not recorded which) from PBMCs. The CDR3 DNA is TGCAGTGCTAGAGATCGGCTGGGACAGGGTTTATACGAGCAGTACTTC. Protein sequence: CSARDRLGQGLYEQYF.